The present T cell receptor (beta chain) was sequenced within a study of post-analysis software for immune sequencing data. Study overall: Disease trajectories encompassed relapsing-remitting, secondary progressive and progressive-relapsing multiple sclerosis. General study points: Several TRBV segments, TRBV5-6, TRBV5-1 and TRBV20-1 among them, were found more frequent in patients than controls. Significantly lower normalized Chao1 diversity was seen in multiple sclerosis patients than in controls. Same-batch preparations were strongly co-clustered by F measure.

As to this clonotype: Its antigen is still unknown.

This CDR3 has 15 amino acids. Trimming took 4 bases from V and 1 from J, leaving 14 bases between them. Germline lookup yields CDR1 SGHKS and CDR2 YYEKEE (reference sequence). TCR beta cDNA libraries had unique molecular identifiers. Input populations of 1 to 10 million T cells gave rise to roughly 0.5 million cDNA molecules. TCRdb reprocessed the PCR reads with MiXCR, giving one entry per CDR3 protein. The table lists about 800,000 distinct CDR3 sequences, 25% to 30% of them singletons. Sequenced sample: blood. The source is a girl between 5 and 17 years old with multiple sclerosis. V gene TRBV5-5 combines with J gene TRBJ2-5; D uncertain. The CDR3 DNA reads TGTGCCAGCAGCGCCCTTGGGAACTCCCAAGAGACCCAGTACTTC. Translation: CASSALGNSQETQYF.